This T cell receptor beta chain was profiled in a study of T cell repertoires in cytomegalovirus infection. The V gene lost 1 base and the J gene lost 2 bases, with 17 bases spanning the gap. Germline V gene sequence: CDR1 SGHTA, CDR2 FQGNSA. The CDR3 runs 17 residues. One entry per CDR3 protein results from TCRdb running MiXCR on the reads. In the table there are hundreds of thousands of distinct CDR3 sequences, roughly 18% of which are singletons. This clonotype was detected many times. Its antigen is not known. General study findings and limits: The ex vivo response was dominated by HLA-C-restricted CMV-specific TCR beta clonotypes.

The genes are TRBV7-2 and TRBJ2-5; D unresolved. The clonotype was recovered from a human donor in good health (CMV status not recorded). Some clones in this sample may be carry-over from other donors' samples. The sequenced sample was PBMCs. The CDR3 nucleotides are TGTGCCAGCAGCTTAGTCCCGGGCTGGACCACGCAAGAGACCCAGTACTTC. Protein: CASSLVPGWTTQETQYF.